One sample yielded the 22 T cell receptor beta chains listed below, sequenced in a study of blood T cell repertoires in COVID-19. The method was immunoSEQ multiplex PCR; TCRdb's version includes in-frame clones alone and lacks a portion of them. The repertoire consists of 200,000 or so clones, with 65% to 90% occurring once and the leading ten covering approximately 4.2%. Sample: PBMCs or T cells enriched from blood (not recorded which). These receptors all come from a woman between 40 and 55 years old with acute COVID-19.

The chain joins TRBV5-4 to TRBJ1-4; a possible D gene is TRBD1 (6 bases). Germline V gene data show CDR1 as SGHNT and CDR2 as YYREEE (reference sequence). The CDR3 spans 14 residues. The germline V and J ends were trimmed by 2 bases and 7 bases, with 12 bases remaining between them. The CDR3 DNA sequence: TGTGCCAGCAGCTTACAGGGATCAATTGAAAAACTGTTTTTT. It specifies CASSLQGSIEKLFF.

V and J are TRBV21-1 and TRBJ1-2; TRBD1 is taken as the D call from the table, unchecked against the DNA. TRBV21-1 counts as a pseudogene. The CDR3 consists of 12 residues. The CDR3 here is CASIYRGCGYTF. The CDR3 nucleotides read TGTGCCAGCATTTATAGGGGCTGCGGCTACACCTTC.

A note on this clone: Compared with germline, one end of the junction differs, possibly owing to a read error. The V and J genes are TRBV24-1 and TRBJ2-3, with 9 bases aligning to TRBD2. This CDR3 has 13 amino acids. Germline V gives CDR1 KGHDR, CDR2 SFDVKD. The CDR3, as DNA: TGTGCCACCAGAGGGACTAGCAGAGATACGCAGTATTTT. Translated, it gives CATRGTSRDTQYF.

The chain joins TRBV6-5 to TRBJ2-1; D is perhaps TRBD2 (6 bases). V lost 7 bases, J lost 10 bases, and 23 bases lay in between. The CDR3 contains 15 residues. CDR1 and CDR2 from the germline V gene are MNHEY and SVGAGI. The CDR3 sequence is CASTLGGAYKGEQFF. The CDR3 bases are TGTGCCAGCACCTTGGGGGGAGCTTACAAGGGGGAGCAGTTCTTC.

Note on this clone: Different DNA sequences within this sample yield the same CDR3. The CDR3 DNA reads as TGTGCCAGCAGTTTATCGCCAGGGCTAGCCTACAATGAGCAGTTCTTC. Translation: CASSLSPGLAYNEQFF. V and J are TRBV27 and TRBJ2-1; D is perhaps TRBD1 (5 bases). The V end lost 0 bases, the J end lost 2 bases, and 11 bases lay between the germline ends. Looked up from germline, CDR1 is MNHEY and CDR2 is SMNVEV (reference sequence). This CDR3 spans 16 amino acids.

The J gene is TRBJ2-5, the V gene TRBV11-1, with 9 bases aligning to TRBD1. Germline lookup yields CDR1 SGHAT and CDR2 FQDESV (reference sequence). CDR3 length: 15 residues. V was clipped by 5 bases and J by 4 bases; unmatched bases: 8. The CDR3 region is CASSPGQGQGETQYF. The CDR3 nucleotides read TGTGCCAGCAGCCCGGGACAGGGCCAGGGAGAGACCCAGTACTTC.

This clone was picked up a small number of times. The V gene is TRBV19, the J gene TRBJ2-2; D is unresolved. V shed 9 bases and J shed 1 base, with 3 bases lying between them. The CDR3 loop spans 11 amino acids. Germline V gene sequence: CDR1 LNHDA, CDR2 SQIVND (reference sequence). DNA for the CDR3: TGTGCCAGGAGGAACACCGGGGAGCTGTTTTTT. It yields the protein CARRNTGELFF. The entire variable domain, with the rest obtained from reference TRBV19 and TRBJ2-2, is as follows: DGGITQSPKYLFRKEGQNVTLSCEQNLNHDAMYWYRQDPGQGLRLIYYSQIVNDFQKGDIAEGYSVSREKKESFPLTVTSAQKNPTAFYLCARRNTGELFFGEGSRLTVL.

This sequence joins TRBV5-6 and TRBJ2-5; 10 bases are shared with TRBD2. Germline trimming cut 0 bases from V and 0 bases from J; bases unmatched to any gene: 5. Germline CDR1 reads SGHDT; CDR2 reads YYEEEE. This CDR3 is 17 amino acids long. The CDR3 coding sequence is TGTGCCAGCAGCTTGGCACTAGCGGGACCGTACCAAGAGACCCAGTACTTC. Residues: CASSLALAGPYQETQYF.

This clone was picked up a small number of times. The CDR3 protein is CASSLVAGRRTDTQYF. The CDR3 DNA is TGTGCCAGCAGCTTAGTAGCGGGACGGCGCACAGATACGCAGTATTTT. V usage is TRBV7-8 and J usage is TRBJ2-3; 8 nucleotides align to TRBD2. This CDR3 has 16 residues. V was clipped by 1 base and J by 1 base; unmatched bases: 4. Germline V gene data show CDR1 as SGHVS and CDR2 as FQNEAQ.

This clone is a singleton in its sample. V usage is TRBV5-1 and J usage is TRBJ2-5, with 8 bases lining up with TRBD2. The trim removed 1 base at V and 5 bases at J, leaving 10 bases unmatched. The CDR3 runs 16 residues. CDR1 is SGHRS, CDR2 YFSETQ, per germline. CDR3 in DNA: TGCGCCAGCAGCTTGTACGGCGGTCCTAGCGGGGAGACCCAGTACTTC. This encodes CASSLYGGPSGETQYF.

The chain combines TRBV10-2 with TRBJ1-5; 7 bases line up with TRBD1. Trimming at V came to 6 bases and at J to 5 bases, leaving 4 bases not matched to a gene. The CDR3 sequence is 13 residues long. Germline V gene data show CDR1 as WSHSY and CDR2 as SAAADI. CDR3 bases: TGCGCCAGCAGCGAGGGGGCGTATCAGCCCCAGCATTTT. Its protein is CASSEGAYQPQHF.

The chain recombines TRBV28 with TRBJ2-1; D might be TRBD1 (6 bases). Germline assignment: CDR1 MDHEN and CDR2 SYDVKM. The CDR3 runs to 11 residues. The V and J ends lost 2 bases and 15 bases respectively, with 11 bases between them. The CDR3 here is CASSLGRGRFF. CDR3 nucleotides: TGTGCCAGCAGTTTAGGTAGGGGGAGGTTCTTC.

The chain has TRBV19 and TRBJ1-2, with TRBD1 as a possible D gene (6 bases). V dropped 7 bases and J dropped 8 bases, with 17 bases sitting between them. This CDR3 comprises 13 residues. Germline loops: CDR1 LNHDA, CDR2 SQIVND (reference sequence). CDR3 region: CASTNAGAQGYTF. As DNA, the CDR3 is TGTGCCAGTACCAATGCGGGGGCTCAAGGCTACACCTTC.

This chain's CDR3 is CASRGRVLSGNTIYF. CDR3 coding DNA: TGTGCCAGCAGGGGCAGGGTACTCTCTGGAAACACCATATATTTT. The chain joins TRBV6-5 to TRBJ1-3; tentatively, D is TRBD1 (5 bases). V was pared by 6 bases and J by 0 bases, with 12 bases between. Germline-derived CDR1 and CDR2 are MNHEY and SVGAGI. The length of the CDR3 is 15 residues.

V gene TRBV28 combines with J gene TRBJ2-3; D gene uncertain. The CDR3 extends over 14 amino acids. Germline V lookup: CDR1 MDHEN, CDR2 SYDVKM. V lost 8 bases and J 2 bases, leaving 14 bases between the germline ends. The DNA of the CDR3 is TGTGCCAGCGTCTCCTTGCACTCCACAGATACGCAGTATTTT. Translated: CASVSLHSTDTQYF.

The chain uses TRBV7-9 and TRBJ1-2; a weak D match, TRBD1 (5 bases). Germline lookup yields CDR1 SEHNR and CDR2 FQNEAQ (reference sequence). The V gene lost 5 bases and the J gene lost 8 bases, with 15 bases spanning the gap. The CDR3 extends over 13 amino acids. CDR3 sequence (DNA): TGTGCCAGCAGCCCCGGGGACTTTCACGGCTACACCTTC. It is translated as CASSPGDFHGYTF.

As DNA, the CDR3 is TGTGCCAGCAGCACTGGGGGGGGAGGCTACACCTTC. It is translated as CASSTGGGGYTF. The chain carries TRBV3-1 (or the pseudogene TRBV3-2) and TRBJ1-2; D may be TRBD1 (5 bases). CDR3 size: 12 residues. Germline V gene lookup returns CDR1 LGHDT and CDR2 YNNKEL (reference sequence). Trimming stripped 5 bases from V and 8 bases from J, with 12 bases between.

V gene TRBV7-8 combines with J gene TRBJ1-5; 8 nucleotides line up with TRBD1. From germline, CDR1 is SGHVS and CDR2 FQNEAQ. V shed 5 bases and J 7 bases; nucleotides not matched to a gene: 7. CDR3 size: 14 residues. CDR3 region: CASSLTDRAQPQHF. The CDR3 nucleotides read TGTGCCAGCAGCCTTACGGACAGGGCGCAGCCCCAGCATTTT. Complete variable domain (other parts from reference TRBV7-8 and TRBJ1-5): GAGVSQSPRYKVAKRGQDVALRCDPISGHVSLFWYQQALGQGPEFLTYFQNEAQLDKSGLPSDRFFAERPEGSVSTLKIQRTQQEDSAVYLCASSLTDRAQPQHFGDGTRLSIL.

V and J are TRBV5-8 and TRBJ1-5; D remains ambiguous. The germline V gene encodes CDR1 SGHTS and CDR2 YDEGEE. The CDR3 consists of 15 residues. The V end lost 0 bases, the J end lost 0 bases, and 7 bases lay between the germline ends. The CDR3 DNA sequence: TGTGCCAGCAGCTTGGTAGTCAATAGCAATCAGCCCCAGCATTTT. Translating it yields CASSLVVNSNQPQHF.

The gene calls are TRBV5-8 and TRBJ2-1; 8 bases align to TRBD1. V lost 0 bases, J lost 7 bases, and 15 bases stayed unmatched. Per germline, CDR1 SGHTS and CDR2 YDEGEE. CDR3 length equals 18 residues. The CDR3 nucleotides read TGTGCCAGCAGCTTGGCGGGACAGGCCCTGGGGTATATGAATGAGCAGTTCTTC. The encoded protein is CASSLAGQALGYMNEQFF.

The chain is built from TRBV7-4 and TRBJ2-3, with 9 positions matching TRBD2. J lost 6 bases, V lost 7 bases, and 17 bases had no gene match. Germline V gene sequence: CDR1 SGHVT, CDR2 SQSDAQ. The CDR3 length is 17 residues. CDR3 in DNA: TGTGCCAGCACCCCAGGCGGGAGGGATTCTAGAGCGGATACGCAGTATTTT. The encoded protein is CASTPGGRDSRADTQYF.

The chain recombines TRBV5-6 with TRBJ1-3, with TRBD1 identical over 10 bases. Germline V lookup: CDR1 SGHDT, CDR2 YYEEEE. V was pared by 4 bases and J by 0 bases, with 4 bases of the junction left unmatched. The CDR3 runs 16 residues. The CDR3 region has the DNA TGTGCCAGCAGCCCTGACAGGGGGCTCTCTGGAAACACCATATATTTT. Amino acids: CASSPDRGLSGNTIYF. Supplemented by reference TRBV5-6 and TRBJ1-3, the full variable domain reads DAGVTQSPTHLIKTRGQQVTLRCSPKSGHDTVSWYQQALGQGPQFIFQYYEEEERQRGNFPDRFSGHQFPNYSSELNVNALLLGDSALYLCASSPDRGLSGNTIYFGEGSWLTVV.